Listed here are 19 T cell receptor beta chains from one sample, sequenced in a study of blood T cell repertoires in COVID-19. Sequencing used immunoSEQ multiplex PCR; TCRdb keeps in-frame clones, though not all of them. In the table there are roughly 260,000 clones, more than 80% of which are singletons. Sequencing was performed on peripheral blood. Receptors originate from a woman in her thirties or forties with acute or convalescent COVID-19.

This rearrangement joins TRBV5-1 to TRBJ1-1; 8 positions match TRBD1. V lost 6 bases, J lost 1 base, and 20 bases stayed unmatched. Germline-derived CDR1 and CDR2 are SGHRS and YFSETQ. The CDR3 runs 19 residues. CDR3 in DNA: TGCGCCAGCACCCTCGGGGAGCAGGGGGCGAGTCCAAGGAACACTGAAGCTTTCTTT. Its protein is CASTLGEQGASPRNTEAFF.

This sequence joins TRBV24-1 and TRBJ1-4; possibly TRBD1 for D (6 bases). Germline V gene lookup returns CDR1 KGHDR and CDR2 SFDVKD. This CDR3 is built from 15 residues. V gave up 10 bases and J gave up 4 bases, with 18 bases separating them. The CDR3 sequence: CATINGGRDNEKLFF. CDR3 nucleotides: TGTGCCACGATTAACGGGGGGCGGGATAATGAAAAACTGTTTTTT.

The V call is TRBV5-8, the J call TRBJ1-5, with D possibly being TRBD1 (6 bases). Germline V gives CDR1 SGHTS, CDR2 YDEGEE. The CDR3 loop spans 18 amino acids. The ends were cut back, 1 base at V and 2 bases at J, with 19 bases in the middle. Written as DNA, the CDR3 is TGTGCCAGCAGCTTGAGGGCTGGGGGCGCGGGAGGCAATCAGCCCCAGCATTTT. Translated, it gives CASSLRAGGAGGNQPQHF.

This chain links TRBV10-2 with TRBJ1-4; 9 positions match TRBD1. Germline lookup yields CDR1 WSHSY and CDR2 SAAADI. The CDR3 contains 15 residues. J was trimmed by 8 bases and V by 4 bases; bases with no gene match: 8. The CDR3 nucleotides read TGCGCCAGCAGTGGGACAGGGGAAGGCTTCGAAAAACTGTTTTTT. Residues: CASSGTGEGFEKLFF.

The V call is TRBV7-9, the J call TRBJ1-2; 8 nucleotides agree with TRBD1. The germline V gene encodes CDR1 SEHNR and CDR2 FQNEAQ (reference sequence). This CDR3 comprises 15 residues. The J segment lost 3 bases and the V segment lost 5 bases, leaving 8 bases of the junction unmatched. The DNA for the CDR3 is TGTGCCAGCAGCCCCTGGACAGGGTTGGACTATGGCTACACCTTC. Translation gives CASSPWTGLDYGYTF.

The gene calls are TRBV18 and TRBJ1-3; 7 bases fit TRBD1. Looked up from germline, CDR1 is KGHSH and CDR2 is LQKENI. V lost 5 bases and J lost 0; bases outside the gene matches: 7. The CDR3 runs 16 residues. The CDR3 reads CASSAATGISGNTIYF. For the CDR3, the DNA is TGTGCCAGCTCAGCCGCGACAGGGATCTCTGGAAACACCATATATTTT. The whole variable domain, remainder taken from reference TRBV18 and TRBJ1-3, is NAGVMQNPRHLVRRRGQEARLRCSPMKGHSHVYWYRQLPEEGLKFMVYLQKENIIDESGMPKERFSAEFPKEGPSILRIQQVVRGDSAAYFCASSAATGISGNTIYFGEGSWLTVV.

The chain combines TRBV18 with TRBJ1-1, with no clear D. CDR1 and CDR2 from the germline V gene are KGHSH and LQKENI. V gave up 3 bases and J gave up 7 bases, with 12 bases separating them. The CDR3 length is 13 residues. The CDR3 nucleotides read TGTGCCAGCTCACCCCTAGAACGTGGTGAAGCTTTCTTT. Translating gives CASSPLERGEAFF.

This clone appeared a few times. This chain connects TRBV9 to TRBJ1-6, with D tentatively TRBD1 (5 bases). The CDR3 has 15 amino acids. V shed 4 bases and J shed 7 bases, with 15 bases lying between them. Germline CDR1 reads SGDLS; CDR2 reads YYNGEE. DNA of the CDR3: TGTGCCAGCAGCTTCGCCGGGACTTGGAATTCACCCCTCCACTTT. Amino acids: CASSFAGTWNSPLHF.

The chain uses TRBV11-2 and TRBJ2-7, with 10 bases identical to TRBD1. This CDR3 region has 15 residues. The ends lost 5 bases at V and 3 bases at J; junction bases unmatched: 7. Germline lookup yields CDR1 SGHAT and CDR2 FQNNGV. CDR3 DNA: TGTGCCAGCAGCCGGAACCGGGACAGGGGCTACGAGCAGTACGTC. It specifies CASSRNRDRGYEQYV.

As regards this clone: Within the sample, other DNA sequences also encode this same CDR3. The J gene is TRBJ1-1, the V gene TRBV27, with D possibly being TRBD1 (5 bases). From germline, CDR1 is MNHEY and CDR2 SMNVEV (reference sequence). The CDR3 loop spans 14 amino acids. Trimming pared 0 bases from V and 1 base from J, leaving 6 bases between. CDR3 amino acids: CASSLSTGNTEAFF. In DNA, the CDR3 is TGTGCCAGCAGTTTATCCACAGGGAACACTGAAGCTTTCTTT.

The chain employs TRBV5-4 and TRBJ1-4, with 7 bases fitting TRBD1. CDR3 length: 14 amino acids. Germline-derived CDR1 and CDR2 are SGHNT and YYREEE (reference sequence). After removal of 0 bases from V and 6 bases from J, the junction contained 2 bases not matched to a gene. In DNA, the CDR3 is TGTGCCAGCAGCTTGGACCAGGGGGATGAAAAACTGTTTTTT. Translation gives CASSLDQGDEKLFF.

This chain uses TRBV5-1 with TRBJ1-1, with no clear D. V lost 7 bases and J 8 bases, leaving 21 bases between the germline ends. This CDR3 has 14 residues. The germline gives CDR1 SGHRS, CDR2 YFSETQ. As DNA, the CDR3 is TGCGCCAGCTCAGAACGGGGTTTGGGTGGGGAAGCTTTCTTT. It is translated as CASSERGLGGEAFF.

This sequence joins TRBV2 and TRBJ2-3; TRBD2 agrees at 11 bases. There are 15 residues in the CDR3. Germline CDR1 SNHLY, CDR2 FYNNEI. Trimming removed 6 bases from V and 2 bases from J; junction bases left unmatched: 4. The CDR3 is CASRVSGGATDTQYF. CDR3 coding DNA: TGTGCCAGCAGGGTTAGCGGGGGGGCCACAGATACGCAGTATTTT. Together with reference TRBV2 and TRBJ2-3, the CDR3 gives the full variable domain: EPEVTQTPSHQVTQMGQEVILRCVPISNHLYFYWYRQILGQKVEFLVSFYNNEISEKSEIFDDQFSVERPDGSNFTLKIRSTKLEDSAMYFCASRVSGGATDTQYFGPGTRLTVL.

The V gene is TRBV6-4, the J gene TRBJ2-7, with D perhaps TRBD1 (6 bases). Germline assignment: CDR1 MRHNA and CDR2 SNTAGT. The CDR3 is 15 amino acids. V lost 7 bases to trimming and J lost 1 base, with 17 bases between them. CDR3 sequence: CASTEGTGKSYEQYV. CDR3 nucleotides: TGTGCCAGCACCGAGGGCACAGGGAAGTCCTACGAGCAGTACGTC.

The chain is built from TRBV2 and TRBJ2-3; D may be TRBD1 (6 bases). The CDR3 covers 15 residues. V gave up 6 bases and J gave up 4 bases, with 17 bases separating them. Germline CDR1 SNHLY, CDR2 FYNNEI. CDR3 protein: CASRPYGQGPDTQYF. The CDR3 region has the DNA TGTGCCAGCAGACCTTACGGGCAGGGGCCAGATACGCAGTATTTT.

This rearrangement joins TRBV19 to TRBJ1-2; 12 bases fit TRBD1. CDR3 length: 13 residues. The V gene's germline CDR1 is LNHDA and CDR2 SQIVND (reference sequence). J lost 7 bases, V lost 6 bases, and 3 bases had no gene match. The CDR3 loop is CASRGTGGSGYTF. The CDR3 DNA follows: TGTGCCAGTAGGGGGACAGGGGGCTCTGGCTACACCTTC.

This rearrangement joins TRBV12-5 to TRBJ2-5; possibly TRBD2 for D (6 bases). Germline CDR1 is LGHNT and CDR2 is FRNRAP. The germline V and J ends were trimmed by 3 bases and 1 base, with 12 bases remaining between them. The CDR3 is 15 amino acids. The DNA of the CDR3 is TGTGCTAGTGGTTTAGGCGGGGTCACCCAAGAGACCCAGTACTTC. This sequence encodes CASGLGGVTQETQYF.

This clone was found a few times. The chain couples TRBV12-5 to TRBJ2-3, with a possible D match to TRBD1 (6 bases). Between the trimmed V and J ends, which lost 2 bases and 7 bases, there was a span of 10 bases. Germline lookup yields CDR1 LGHNT and CDR2 FRNRAP. CDR3 size: 13 residues. The CDR3 sequence: CASGLQGMHTQYF. DNA for the CDR3: TGTGCTAGTGGTTTGCAGGGGATGCATACGCAGTATTTT.

The rearrangement uses TRBV5-1 and TRBJ1-4, with TRBD1 identical over 7 bases. Germline CDR1 is SGHRS and CDR2 is YFSETQ. V was clipped by 5 bases and J by 0 bases; unmatched bases: 7. The CDR3 length is 16 residues. CDR3 region: CASRLSGGTTNEKLFF. The CDR3 bases are TGCGCCAGCAGGTTGTCAGGGGGGACAACTAATGAAAAACTGTTTTTT.